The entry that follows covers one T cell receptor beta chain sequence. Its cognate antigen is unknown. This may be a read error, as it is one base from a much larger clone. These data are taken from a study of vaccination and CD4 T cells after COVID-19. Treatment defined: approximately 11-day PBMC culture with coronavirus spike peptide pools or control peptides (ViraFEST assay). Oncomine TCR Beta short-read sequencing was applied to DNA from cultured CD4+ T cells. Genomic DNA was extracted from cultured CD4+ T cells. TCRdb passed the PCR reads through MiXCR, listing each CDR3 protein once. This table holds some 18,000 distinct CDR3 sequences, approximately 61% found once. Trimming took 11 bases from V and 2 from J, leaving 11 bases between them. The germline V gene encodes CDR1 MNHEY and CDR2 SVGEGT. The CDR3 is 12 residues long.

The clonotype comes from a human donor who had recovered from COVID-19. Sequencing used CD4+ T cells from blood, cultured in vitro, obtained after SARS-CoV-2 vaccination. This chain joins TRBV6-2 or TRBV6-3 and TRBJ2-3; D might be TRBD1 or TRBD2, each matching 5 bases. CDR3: CAGGGNTDTQYF. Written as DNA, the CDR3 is TGTGCCGGTGGGGGAAACACAGATACGCAGTATTTT.